This entry is about one TCR beta chain. Its antigen is not identified. This specimen comes from a study of cytomegalovirus exposure and HLA in healthy donors. Study results and limitations: Later on, an analysis showed TCR association rates differing by HLA locus, with DRB1 the most and HLA-C the fewest.

The PCR ran on 60 Vbeta and 13 Jbeta primers. Method: immunoSEQ multiplex PCR; TCRdb's copy keeps in-frame clones and lacks some. The sample consists of some 200,000 clones, less than 80% of them appearing once. The sequenced sample was PBMCs. The sequence came from a girl aged 2 to 10 in good health and CMV-seronegative.

CDR3 DNA: TGTGCCAGCAGCCGAGACAGGGGTTTTTACACTGAAGCTTTCTTT. Residues: CASSRDRGFYTEAFF. The rearrangement joins TRBV4-2 to TRBJ1-1, with 8 positions matching TRBD1. The CDR3 is made up of 15 amino acids. Germline V gene data show CDR1 as LGHNA and CDR2 as YNFKEQ. Losses at the gene ends were 4 bases for V and 3 bases for J; bases not matched to a gene: 7.